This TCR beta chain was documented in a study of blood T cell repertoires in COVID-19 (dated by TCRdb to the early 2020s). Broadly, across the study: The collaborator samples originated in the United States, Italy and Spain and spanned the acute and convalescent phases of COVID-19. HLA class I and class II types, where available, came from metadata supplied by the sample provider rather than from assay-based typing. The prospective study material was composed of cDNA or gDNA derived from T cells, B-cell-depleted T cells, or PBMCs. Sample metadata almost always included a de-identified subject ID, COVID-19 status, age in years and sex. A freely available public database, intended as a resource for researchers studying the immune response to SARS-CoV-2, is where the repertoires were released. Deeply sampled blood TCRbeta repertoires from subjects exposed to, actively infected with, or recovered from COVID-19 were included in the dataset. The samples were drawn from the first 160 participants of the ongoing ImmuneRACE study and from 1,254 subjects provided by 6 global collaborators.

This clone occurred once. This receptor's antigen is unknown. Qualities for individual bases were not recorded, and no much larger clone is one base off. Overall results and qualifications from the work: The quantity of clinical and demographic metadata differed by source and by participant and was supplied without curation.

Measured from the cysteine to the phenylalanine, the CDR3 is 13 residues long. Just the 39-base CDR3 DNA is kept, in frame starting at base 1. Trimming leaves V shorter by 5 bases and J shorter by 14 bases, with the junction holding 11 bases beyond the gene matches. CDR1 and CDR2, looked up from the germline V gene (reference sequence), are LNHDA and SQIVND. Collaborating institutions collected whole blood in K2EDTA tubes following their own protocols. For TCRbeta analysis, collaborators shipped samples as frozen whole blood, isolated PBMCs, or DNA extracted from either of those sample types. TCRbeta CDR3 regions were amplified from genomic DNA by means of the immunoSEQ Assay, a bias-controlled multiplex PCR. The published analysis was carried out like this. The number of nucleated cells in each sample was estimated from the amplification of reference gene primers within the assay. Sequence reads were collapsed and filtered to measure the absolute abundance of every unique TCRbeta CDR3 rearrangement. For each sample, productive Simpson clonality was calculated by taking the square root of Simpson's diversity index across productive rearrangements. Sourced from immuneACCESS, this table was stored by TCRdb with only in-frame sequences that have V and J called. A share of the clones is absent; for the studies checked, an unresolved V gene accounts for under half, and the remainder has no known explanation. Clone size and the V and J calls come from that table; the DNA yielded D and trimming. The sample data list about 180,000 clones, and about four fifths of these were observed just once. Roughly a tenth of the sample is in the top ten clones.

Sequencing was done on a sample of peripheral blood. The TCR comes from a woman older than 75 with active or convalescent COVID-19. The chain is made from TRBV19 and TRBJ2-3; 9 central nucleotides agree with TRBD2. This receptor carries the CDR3 CASSEAGGRVWYF. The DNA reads TGTGCCAGTAGTGAAGCGGGAGGTCGAGTGTGGTATTTT.